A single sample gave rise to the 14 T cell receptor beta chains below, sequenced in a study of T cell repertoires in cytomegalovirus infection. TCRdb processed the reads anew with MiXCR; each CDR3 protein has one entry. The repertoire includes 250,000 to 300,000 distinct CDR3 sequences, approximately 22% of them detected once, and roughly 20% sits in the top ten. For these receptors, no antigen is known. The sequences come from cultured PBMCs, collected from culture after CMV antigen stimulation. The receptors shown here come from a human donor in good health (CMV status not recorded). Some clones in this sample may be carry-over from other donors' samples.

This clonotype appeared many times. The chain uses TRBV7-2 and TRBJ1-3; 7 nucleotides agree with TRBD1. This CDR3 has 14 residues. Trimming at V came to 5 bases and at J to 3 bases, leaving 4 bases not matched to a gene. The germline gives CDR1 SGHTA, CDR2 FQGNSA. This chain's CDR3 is CASSATGNGNTIYF. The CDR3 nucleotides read TGTGCCAGCAGCGCGACAGGGAATGGAAACACCATATATTTT.

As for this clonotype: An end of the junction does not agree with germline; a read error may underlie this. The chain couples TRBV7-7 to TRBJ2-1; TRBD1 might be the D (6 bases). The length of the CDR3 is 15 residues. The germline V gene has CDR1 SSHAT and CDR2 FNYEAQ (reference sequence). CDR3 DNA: TGTGCTAGCAGCTTAGGGCTACAGGGTATAGGTGAGCAGTTCTTC. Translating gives CASSLGLQGIGEQFF.

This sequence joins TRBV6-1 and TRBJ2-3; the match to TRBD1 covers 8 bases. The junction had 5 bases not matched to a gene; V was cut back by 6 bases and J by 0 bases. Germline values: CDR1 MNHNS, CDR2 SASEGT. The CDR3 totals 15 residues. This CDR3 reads CASRTTGASTDTQYF. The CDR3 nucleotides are TGTGCCAGCAGGACGACAGGGGCTAGCACAGATACGCAGTATTTT.

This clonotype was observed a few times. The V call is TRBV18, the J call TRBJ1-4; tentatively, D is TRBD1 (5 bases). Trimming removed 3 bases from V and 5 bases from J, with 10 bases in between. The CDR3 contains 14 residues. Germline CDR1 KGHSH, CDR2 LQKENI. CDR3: CASSPRAENEKLFF. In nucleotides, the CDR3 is TGTGCCAGCTCACCCAGGGCGGAAAATGAAAAACTGTTTTTT.

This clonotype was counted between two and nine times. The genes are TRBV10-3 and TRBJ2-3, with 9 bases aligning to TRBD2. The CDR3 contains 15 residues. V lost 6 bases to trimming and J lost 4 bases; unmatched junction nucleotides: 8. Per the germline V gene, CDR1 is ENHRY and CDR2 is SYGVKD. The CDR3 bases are TGTGCCATCAGGTCGGGACTAGCTCCTTCAGATACGCAGTATTTT. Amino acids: CAIRSGLAPSDTQYF.

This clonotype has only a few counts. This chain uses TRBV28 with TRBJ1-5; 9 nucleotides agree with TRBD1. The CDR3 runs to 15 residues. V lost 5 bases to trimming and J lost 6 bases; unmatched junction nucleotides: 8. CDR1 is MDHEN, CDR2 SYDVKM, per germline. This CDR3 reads CASSKSGTGLQPQHF. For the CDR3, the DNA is TGTGCCAGCAGTAAATCCGGGACAGGGCTTCAGCCCCAGCATTTT.

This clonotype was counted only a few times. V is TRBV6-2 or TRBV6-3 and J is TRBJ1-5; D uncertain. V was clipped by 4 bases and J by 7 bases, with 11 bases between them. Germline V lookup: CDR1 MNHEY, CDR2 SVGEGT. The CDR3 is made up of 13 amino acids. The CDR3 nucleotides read TGTGCCAGCAGTTTCTCGGGTGGACAGCCCCAGCATTTT. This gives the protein CASSFSGGQPQHF.

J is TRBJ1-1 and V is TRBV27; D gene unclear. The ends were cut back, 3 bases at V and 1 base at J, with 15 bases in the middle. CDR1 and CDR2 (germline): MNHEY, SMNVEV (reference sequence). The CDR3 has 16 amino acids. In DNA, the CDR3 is TGTGCCAGCAGTTTCCTCTCAAGTGCAGGGAACACTGAAGCTTTCTTT. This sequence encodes CASSFLSSAGNTEAFF.

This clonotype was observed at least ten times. The CDR3 is CASSTSGRSYNEQFF. The DNA for the CDR3 is TGTGCCAGTAGTACTAGCGGGAGATCCTACAATGAGCAGTTCTTC. The V and J genes are TRBV19 and TRBJ2-1, with 10 bases that match TRBD2. The V segment lost 4 bases and the J segment 1 base; nucleotides outside the gene matches: 1. The CDR3 contains 15 residues. Germline assignment: CDR1 LNHDA and CDR2 SQIVND (reference sequence). The full variable domain, completed using reference TRBV19 and TRBJ2-1, is DGGITQSPKYLFRKEGQNVTLSCEQNLNHDAMYWYRQDPGQGLRLIYYSQIVNDFQKGDIAEGYSVSREKKESFPLTVTSAQKNPTAFYLCASSTSGRSYNEQFFGPGTRLTVL.

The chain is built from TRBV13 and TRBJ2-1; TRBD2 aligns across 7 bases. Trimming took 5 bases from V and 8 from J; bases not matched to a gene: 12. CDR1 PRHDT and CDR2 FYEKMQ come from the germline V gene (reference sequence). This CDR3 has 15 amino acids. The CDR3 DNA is TGTGCCAGCAGCCCCCGTCGCGGGAGTGCCGATGAGCAGTTCTTC. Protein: CASSPRRGSADEQFF.

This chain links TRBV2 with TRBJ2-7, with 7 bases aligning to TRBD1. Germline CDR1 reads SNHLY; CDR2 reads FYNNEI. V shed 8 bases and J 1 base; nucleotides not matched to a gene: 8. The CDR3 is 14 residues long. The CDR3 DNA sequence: TGTGCCAGCTCAAGGGACAGCGATTCCTACGAGCAGTACGTC. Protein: CASSRDSDSYEQYV.

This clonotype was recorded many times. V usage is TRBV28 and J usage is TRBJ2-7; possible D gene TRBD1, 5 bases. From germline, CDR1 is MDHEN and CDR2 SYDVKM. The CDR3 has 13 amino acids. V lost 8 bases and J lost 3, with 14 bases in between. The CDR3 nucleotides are TGTGCCAGCGAAGGACACAGATTCTACGAGCAGTACTTC. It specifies CASEGHRFYEQYF.

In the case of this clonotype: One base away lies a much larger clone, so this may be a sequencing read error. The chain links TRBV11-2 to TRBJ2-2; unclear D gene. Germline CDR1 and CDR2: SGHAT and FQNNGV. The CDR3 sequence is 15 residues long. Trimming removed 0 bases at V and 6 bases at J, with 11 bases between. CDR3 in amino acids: CASSLESTRAGELFF. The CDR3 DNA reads TGTGCCAGCAGCTTAGAGTCGACAAGGGCCGGGGAGCTGTTTTTT. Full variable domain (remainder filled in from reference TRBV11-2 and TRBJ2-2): EAGVAQSPRYKIIEKRQSVAFWCNPISGHATLYWYQQILGQGPKLLIQFQNNGVVDDSQLPKDRFSAERLKGVDSTLKIQPAKLEDSAVYLCASSLESTRAGELFFGEGSRLTVL.

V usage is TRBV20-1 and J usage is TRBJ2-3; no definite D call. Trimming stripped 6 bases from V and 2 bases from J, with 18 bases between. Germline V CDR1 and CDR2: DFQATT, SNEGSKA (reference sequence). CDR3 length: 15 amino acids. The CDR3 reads CSANMDGGDTDTQYF. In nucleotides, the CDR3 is TGCAGTGCAAATATGGATGGTGGTGACACAGATACGCAGTATTTT.